These 19 T cell receptor beta chains originate from one sample sequenced in a study of beta chain features in type 1 diabetes. These receptors have no known antigen. General study findings and limits: Among all four CD4+ subsets, Type 1 diabetes patients had TCRB CDR3s that were moderately but significantly shorter.

Every bit of the isolated RNA underwent reverse transcription, so sequencing read expressed TCRB transcripts. The data were produced by immunoSEQ multiplex PCR, yet TCRdb's version contains in-frame clones alone and is incomplete. The sample yields around 130,000 clones, roughly 10% seen once. Material: central memory CD4+ T cells from blood. The receptors originated from a man aged 25 to 40 with type 1 diabetes.

This clone has more than one count but fewer than ten. This chain links TRBV20-1 with TRBJ1-1; D possibly corresponds to TRBD1 (5 bases). Per the germline V gene, CDR1 is DFQATT and CDR2 is SNEGSKA (reference sequence). The CDR3 is made up of 11 amino acids. This CDR3 is CRADQGSEAFF. CDR3 in DNA: TGCAGGGCAGACCAGGGTTCTGAAGCTTTCTTT.

This clone has at least ten counts. V and J are TRBV28 and TRBJ2-1, with 11 nucleotides matching TRBD2. The CDR3 loop spans 15 amino acids. Germline V gene lookup returns CDR1 MDHEN and CDR2 SYDVKM. The J segment lost 5 bases and the V segment lost 4 bases, leaving 4 bases of the junction unmatched. CDR3: CASSSRLAGNNEQFF. CDR3 coding DNA: TGTGCCAGCAGTTCCCGACTAGCGGGGAACAATGAGCAGTTCTTC.

The genes are TRBV7-2 and TRBJ2-7; D may be TRBD2 (6 bases). Trimming removed 0 bases from V and 3 bases from J, with 15 bases in between. In germline, CDR1 is SGHTA, CDR2 FQGNSA. The CDR3 runs 16 residues. The CDR3 DNA reads TGTGCCAGCAGCTTAGCGTCCGTGGGGGGTTACTACGAGCAGTACTTC. This sequence encodes CASSLASVGGYYEQYF.

This clone was counted only a few times. The rearrangement joins TRBV4-1 to TRBJ1-6; 9 bases are a match to TRBD1. With V trimmed by 5 bases and J by 8 bases, 13 bases remained unmatched. Germline CDR1 MGHRA, CDR2 YSYEKL. This CDR3 has 17 amino acids. CDR3 sequence reads: CASSSPRQGGMDSPLHF. DNA of the CDR3: TGCGCCAGCAGCTCTCCTAGACAGGGGGGCATGGATTCACCCCTCCACTTT.

The V call is TRBV4-2, the J call TRBJ2-7, with D perhaps matching TRBD2 (5 bases). From germline, CDR1 is LGHNA and CDR2 YNFKEQ. This CDR3 has 15 residues. V dropped 0 bases and J dropped 3 bases, with 12 bases sitting between them. CDR3 loop: CASSQDFKRDYEQYF. The CDR3 bases are TGTGCCAGCAGCCAAGATTTTAAGAGGGACTACGAGCAGTACTTC.

This chain joins TRBV29-1 and TRBJ2-1; D is unclear. Per germline, CDR1 SQVTM and CDR2 ANQGSEA. The V and J ends lost 1 base and 4 bases respectively, with 5 bases between them. This CDR3 is built from 12 residues. Here the CDR3 reads CSVEVVYNEQFF. CDR3 bases: TGCAGCGTTGAAGTAGTTTACAATGAGCAGTTCTTC.

This clone appeared a few times. V is TRBV6-5 and J is TRBJ2-7, with 9 bases that match TRBD1. CDR3 size: 14 residues. Germline lookup yields CDR1 MNHEY and CDR2 SVGAGI. The V gene end was trimmed by 6 bases and the J gene end by 4 bases; junction bases not matched to a gene: 7. The CDR3 loop reads CASRGRDRDYEQYF. In DNA form, the CDR3 reads TGTGCCAGCAGGGGACGGGACAGGGATTACGAGCAGTACTTC.

This clone was counted a few times. V and J are TRBV18 and TRBJ2-7; D is unresolved. The CDR3 totals 16 residues. With 1 base removed from V and 6 bases from J, the gap between germline ends came to 19 bases. In germline, CDR1 is KGHSH, CDR2 LQKENI. The CDR3 sequence: CASSPLQTRSSGEQYF. CDR3 bases: TGTGCCAGCTCACCACTCCAGACGAGGAGTTCGGGCGAGCAGTACTTC.

This clone was counted a few times. This chain uses TRBV5-4 with TRBJ1-6, with 8 bases that match TRBD1. This CDR3 is 15 amino acids long. From germline, CDR1 is SGHNT and CDR2 YYREEE (reference sequence). After removal of 3 bases from V and 5 bases from J, the junction contained 4 bases not matched to a gene. The CDR3 is CASSWMDRDNSPLHF. The CDR3 DNA sequence: TGTGCCAGCAGCTGGATGGACAGGGATAATTCACCCCTCCACTTT. The whole variable domain, filled in from reference TRBV5-4 and TRBJ1-6, reads ETGVTQSPTHLIKTRGQQVTLRCSSQSGHNTVSWYQQALGQGPQFIFQYYREEENGRGNFPPRFSGLQFPNYSSELNVNALELDDSALYLCASSWMDRDNSPLHFGNGTRLTVT.

The chain uses TRBV7-2 and TRBJ1-5, with D possibly matching TRBD1 (5 bases). This CDR3 contains 15 residues. CDR1 is SGHTA and CDR2 is FQGNSA in the germline V gene. The V end lost 5 bases, the J end lost 6 bases, and 17 bases lay between the germline ends. CDR3 residues: CASSKGGGIIQPQHF. As DNA, the CDR3 is TGTGCCAGCAGCAAAGGCGGGGGTATAATTCAGCCCCAGCATTTT.

This clone has more than one count but fewer than ten. V usage is TRBV5-6 and J usage is TRBJ2-1; no clear D gene. The CDR3 has 12 amino acids. CDR1 and CDR2 (germline): SGHDT, YYEEEE. With 1 base removed from V and 6 bases from J, the gap between germline ends came to 5 bases. The CDR3 DNA is TGTGCCAGCAGCTTGTATCGCAATGAGCAGTTCTTC. This translates into CASSLYRNEQFF.

The chain combines TRBV7-6 with TRBJ2-5; D may be TRBD2 (5 bases). The ends were cut back, 5 bases at V and 9 bases at J, with 19 bases in the middle. This CDR3 is 14 amino acids long. Germline V gene sequence: CDR1 SGHVS, CDR2 FNYEAQ. For the CDR3, the DNA is TGTGCCAGCAGCATAACGGAGGCCCTCAAACCCCAGTACTTC. Translating it yields CASSITEALKPQYF. The whole variable domain, filled in from reference TRBV7-6 and TRBJ2-5, reads GAGVSQSPRYKVTKRGQDVALRCDPISGHVSLYWYRQALGQGPEFLTYFNYEAQQDKSGLPNDRFSAERPEGSISTLTIQRTEQRDSAMYRCASSITEALKPQYFGPGTRLLVL.

The rearrangement uses TRBV18 and TRBJ1-2, with D unresolved. The CDR3 extends over 16 amino acids. V gave up 4 bases and J gave up 8 bases, with 23 bases separating them. Looked up from germline, CDR1 is KGHSH and CDR2 is LQKENI. CDR3 in DNA: TGTGCCAGCTCACAAAATTCTGGCAGGCCGCCTCGGGGCTACACCTTC. Translating it yields CASSQNSGRPPRGYTF.

This clone has only a few counts. V and J are TRBV11-2 and TRBJ2-6; 7 nucleotides align to TRBD1. V shed 0 bases and J 0 bases; nucleotides not matched to a gene: 5. CDR1 and CDR2 (germline): SGHAT, FQNNGV. This CDR3 contains 18 residues. The CDR3 reads CASSLDPQGTSGANVLTF. The CDR3 DNA sequence: TGTGCCAGCAGCTTAGACCCACAGGGGACCTCTGGGGCCAACGTCCTGACTTTC.

The rearrangement links TRBV28 to TRBJ1-2; 7 nucleotides align to TRBD1. The CDR3 is 15 amino acids. J lost 7 bases, V lost 8 bases, and 16 bases had no gene match. The germline V gene encodes CDR1 MDHEN and CDR2 SYDVKM. This chain's CDR3 is CASRAIGAGGFGYTF. The CDR3 DNA reads TGTGCCAGCCGAGCCATCGGGGCAGGGGGGTTTGGCTACACCTTC.

Only a few counts were recorded for this clone. The rearrangement uses TRBV13 and TRBJ1-1; TRBD1 matches 7 bases. This CDR3 comprises 13 residues. The trim removed 6 bases at V and 1 base at J, leaving 2 bases unmatched. Germline loops: CDR1 PRHDT, CDR2 FYEKMQ (reference sequence). In nucleotides, the CDR3 is TGTGCCAGCAGGAGGGGGCGGAACACTGAAGCTTTCTTT. Residues: CASRRGRNTEAFF.

CDR3 loop: CAWSVAGSHLYSGNTIYF. CDR3 bases: TGTGCCTGGAGTGTGGCAGGGTCCCACCTTTACTCTGGAAACACCATATATTTT. The chain links TRBV30 to TRBJ1-3; a possible D gene is TRBD1 (5 bases). Trimming left V 0 bases short and J 0 bases short, with 18 bases between. The germline CDR1 and CDR2 sequences are GTSNPN and SVGIG (reference sequence). The CDR3 loop spans 18 amino acids.

This chain uses TRBV29-1 with TRBJ1-6; TRBD1 aligns across 7 bases. This CDR3 contains 17 residues. The trim removed 3 bases at V and 7 bases at J, leaving 15 bases unmatched. Looked up from germline, CDR1 is SQVTM and CDR2 is ANQGSEA. CDR3 residues: CSVDCAQEGARNSPLHF. The CDR3 region has the DNA TGCAGCGTTGATTGTGCCCAGGAGGGGGCGCGAAATTCACCCCTCCACTTT.

This clone was detected a few times. The chain uses TRBV4-2 and TRBJ2-2; tentatively, D is TRBD1 (6 bases). Trimming removed 4 bases from V and 4 bases from J, with 16 bases in between. CDR1 is LGHNA, CDR2 YNFKEQ, per germline. This CDR3 contains 16 residues. The CDR3, as DNA: TGTGCCAGCAGCCCACTGGGGGCCTCGGGCACCGGGGAGCTGTTTTTT. It codes for CASSPLGASGTGELFF.